This T cell receptor (beta chain) appears in the sequencing data of a study of CD8+ T cells in alopecia areata. Study-wide findings and caveats: During tofacitinib treatment, many expanded lesional clones remained in scalp and blood.

As concerns this clone: Its antigen is not identified.

The treatment here: oral pan-JAK inhibitor, 5-10 mg twice daily. RNA extraction was followed by reverse transcription into cDNA, which acted as the sequencing template. Assay used: immunoSEQ multiplex PCR; TCRdb lists only in-frame clones, some missing. The profile shows fewer than 250,000 clones, 64% of them singletons. Germline lookup yields CDR1 LNHDA and CDR2 SQIVND (reference sequence). The CDR3 has 14 residues. Trimming stripped 4 bases from V and 8 bases from J, with 12 bases between. This clonotype was sampled from a human donor with alopecia areata. V gene TRBV19 combines with J gene TRBJ1-6; tentative D call: TRBD1 (5 bases). The sample consisted of CD4+ T cells sorted from blood, taken at week 4, from a patient treated with tofacitinib. The chain's CDR3 is CASSRGDVYSPLHF. CDR3 bases: TGTGCCAGTAGTAGAGGGGATGTATATTCACCCCTCCACTTT.